A single sample gave rise to the 20 T cell receptor beta chains below, sequenced in a study of radiation and T cells in renal cell carcinoma. Libraries were prepared by immunoSEQ multiplex PCR; TCRdb keeps only in-frame clonotypes and omits some of them. The sample lists around 60,000 clones; about 80% were seen once. Sample time point: blood 2 weeks post-SBRT. The sample's treatment: 15 Gy SBRT to primary tumor, nephrectomy 4 weeks later. The material sequenced was blood, taken from a patient whose treatment included radiotherapy and nephrectomy. These receptors all stem from a man aged 55 to 70 with renal cell carcinoma.

The chain links TRBV11-2 to TRBJ1-1; D not certain. The CDR3 is 15 residues long. Trimming took off 2 bases at V and 0 bases at J, with 10 bases between the two ends. Germline V gene data show CDR1 as SGHAT and CDR2 as FQNNGV. CDR3 in amino acids: CASSLLGFMNTEAFF. The CDR3 DNA reads TGTGCCAGCAGCTTACTGGGTTTCATGAACACTGAAGCTTTCTTT.

The rearrangement links TRBV29-1 to TRBJ1-6, with 9 nucleotides matching TRBD1. This CDR3 comprises 13 residues. Germline loops: CDR1 SQVTM, CDR2 ANQGSEA. With V trimmed by 4 bases and J by 10 bases, 5 bases remained unmatched. The CDR3 spells CSVGGTGNSPLHF. The CDR3 region has the DNA TGCAGCGTTGGCGGGACAGGGAACTCACCCCTCCACTTT.

This chain connects TRBV7-9 to TRBJ2-3; 8 bases are shared with TRBD2. V lost 5 bases to trimming and J lost 4 bases; unmatched junction nucleotides: 14. The CDR3 consists of 17 residues. Per germline, CDR1 SEHNR and CDR2 FQNEAQ (reference sequence). CDR3 in amino acids: CASSPHGLAEWADTQYF. The CDR3 DNA reads TGTGCCAGCAGCCCCCACGGACTAGCCGAGTGGGCAGATACGCAGTATTTT.

In its sample, this clone was seen a few times. The rearrangement uses TRBV27 and TRBJ1-1; D remains unclear. In germline, CDR1 is MNHEY, CDR2 SMNVEV (reference sequence). The CDR3 extends over 15 amino acids. Trimming pared 1 base from V and 1 base from J, leaving 10 bases between. CDR3 in amino acids: CASSLYPGRNTEAFF. CDR3 bases: TGTGCCAGCAGTTTATATCCGGGTCGGAACACTGAAGCTTTCTTT.

The genes are TRBV6-6 and TRBJ2-7; 9 nucleotides agree with TRBD1. The V gene end was trimmed by 6 bases and the J gene end by 5 bases; junction bases not matched to a gene: 11. The CDR3 loop spans 15 amino acids. CDR1 MNHNY and CDR2 SVGAGI come from the germline V gene (reference sequence). DNA of the CDR3: TGTGCCAGCAGCCTAGGAGGGACAGGGAAAAACGAGCAGTACGTC. This translates into CASSLGGTGKNEQYV.

This clone was seen a single time. The rearrangement joins TRBV10-2 to TRBJ1-3; D may be TRBD1 (6 bases). Trimming left V 0 bases short and J 0 bases short, with 12 bases between. CDR1 is WSHSY, CDR2 SAAADI, per germline. The CDR3 covers 17 residues. DNA of the CDR3: TGCGCCAGCAGTGAGTCGGGGGCCGCGAGCTCTGGAAACACCATATATTTT. Translation: CASSESGAASSGNTIYF.

This chain joins TRBV2 and TRBJ2-2; no clear D gene. CDR3 size: 16 residues. Trimming took off 4 bases at V and 5 bases at J, with 17 bases between the two ends. CDR1 is SNHLY, CDR2 FYNNEI, per germline. The CDR3 reads CASSVRPIGRTGELFF. CDR3 DNA sequence: TGTGCCAGCAGTGTCCGGCCTATAGGTCGAACCGGGGAGCTGTTTTTT.

This sequence joins TRBV19 and TRBJ2-7; D is unresolved. V shed 6 bases and J shed 4 bases, with 13 bases lying between them. The CDR3 sequence is 13 residues long. Looked up from germline, CDR1 is LNHDA and CDR2 is SQIVND (reference sequence). The CDR3 sequence is CASRAVHPYEQYV. The DNA for the CDR3 is TGTGCCAGTAGGGCCGTACACCCTTACGAGCAGTACGTC.

The rearrangement uses TRBV12-5 and TRBJ2-1; no firm D call. This CDR3 region has 14 residues. Trimming pared 6 bases from V and 7 bases from J, leaving 16 bases between. Germline CDR1 LGHNT, CDR2 FRNRAP. The CDR3 DNA follows: TGTGCTAGTGGCGGATCCCGGACGGGTAATGAGCAGTTCTTC. As protein: CASGGSRTGNEQFF.

The chain links TRBV14 to TRBJ1-6; no definite D call. The ends were cut back, 0 bases at V and 7 bases at J, with 16 bases in the middle. The germline CDR1 and CDR2 sequences are SGHDN and FVKESK. The CDR3 spans 17 residues. The CDR3 region has the DNA TGTGCCAGCAGCCAAGAGAAGACCGGGCTGAGAAATTCACCCCTCCACTTT. It yields the protein CASSQEKTGLRNSPLHF.

This clone showed up just once. V gene TRBV7-2 combines with J gene TRBJ2-1; 9 positions match TRBD2. Germline trimming cut 1 base from V and 8 bases from J; bases unmatched to any gene: 6. Germline lookup yields CDR1 SGHTA and CDR2 FQGNSA. The CDR3 is 15 residues long. The CDR3 nucleotides read TGTGCCAGCAGCTTAGGCGGGGGGGGTGGCGATGAGCAGTTCTTC. Translated, it gives CASSLGGGGGDEQFF.

This sequence joins TRBV21-1 and TRBJ2-3; the table's D call, TRBD2, has no DNA check behind it. TRBV21-1 is termed a pseudogene. There are 16 residues in the CDR3. CDR3 in DNA: TGTGCCAGCAGTTACCACCGGGGAATCTGGGGAGATACGCAGTATTTT. Protein product: CASSYHRGIWGDTQYF.

This clone has a handful of counts. The chain uses TRBV5-1 and TRBJ1-1, with TRBD1 matching 10 bases. V shed 4 bases, J shed 3 bases, and the junction held 9 bases outside the gene matches. CDR1 is SGHRS and CDR2 is YFSETQ in the germline V gene. This CDR3 comprises 16 residues. The CDR3 region is CASSTQGQGLYTEAFF. For the CDR3, the DNA is TGCGCCAGCAGCACACAGGGACAGGGGCTATACACTGAAGCTTTCTTT.

The J gene is TRBJ2-1, the V gene TRBV6-5; D not resolved. Germline V gene sequence: CDR1 MNHEY, CDR2 SVGAGI. The CDR3 has 13 amino acids. Trimming pared 4 bases from V and 6 bases from J, leaving 10 bases between. The CDR3 coding sequence is TGTGCCAGCAGTTTCCTGGGCCCCAATGAGCAGTTCTTC. It codes for CASSFLGPNEQFF.

The chain carries TRBV2 and TRBJ2-2; the D gene is possibly TRBD1 (6 bases). CDR1 and CDR2 from the germline V gene are SNHLY and FYNNEI. The CDR3 runs 14 residues. V lost 6 bases, J lost 3 bases, and 11 bases lay in between. CDR3 DNA: TGTGCCAGCAGAGCCTGGACAGACACCGGGGAGCTGTTTTTT. Amino acid sequence: CASRAWTDTGELFF. Drawing the rest from reference TRBV2 and TRBJ2-2, the complete variable domain is EPEVTQTPSHQVTQMGQEVILRCVPISNHLYFYWYRQILGQKVEFLVSFYNNEISEKSEIFDDQFSVERPDGSNFTLKIRSTKLEDSAMYFCASRAWTDTGELFFGEGSRLTVL.

V usage is TRBV11-2 and J usage is TRBJ2-3; D is uncertain. The V and J ends lost 1 base and 1 base respectively, with 9 bases between them. This CDR3 spans 15 amino acids. Germline V CDR1 and CDR2: SGHAT, FQNNGV. As DNA, the CDR3 is TGTGCCAGCAGCTTAGGAGTGCCTGGCACAGATACGCAGTATTTT. Protein: CASSLGVPGTDTQYF.

The chain joins TRBV10-1 to TRBJ2-4, with TRBD1 matching 10 bases. Germline CDR1 is WNHNN and CDR2 is SYGVQD (reference sequence). This CDR3 spans 14 amino acids. The ends lost 8 bases at V and 6 bases at J; junction bases unmatched: 7. DNA of the CDR3: TGCGCCAGCCCTCTGAGGACAGGGGGAAACATTCAGTACTTC. Translating gives CASPLRTGGNIQYF.

This chain links TRBV12-5 with TRBJ1-2, with a tentative D call TRBD1 (5 bases). This CDR3 comprises 14 residues. Looked up from germline, CDR1 is LGHNT and CDR2 is FRNRAP. V was clipped by 3 bases and J by 5 bases, with 13 bases between them. CDR3 nucleotide sequence: TGTGCTAGTGGTTTTGAAGGGGCAAATTATGGCTACACCTTC. This translates into CASGFEGANYGYTF.

J is TRBJ2-7 and V is TRBV7-9; no reliable D call. Trimming took off 0 bases at V and 5 bases at J, with 5 bases between the two ends. The CDR3 covers 12 residues. Germline V CDR1 and CDR2: SEHNR, FQNEAQ (reference sequence). Here the CDR3 reads CASSLAWNEQYF. The CDR3 DNA reads TGTGCCAGCAGCTTAGCGTGGAACGAGCAGTACTTC.

V gene TRBV7-9 combines with J gene TRBJ2-1; TRBD2 aligns across 7 bases. Germline CDR1 reads SEHNR; CDR2 reads FQNEAQ (reference sequence). After removal of 3 bases from V and 7 bases from J, the junction contained 12 bases not matched to a gene. The CDR3 is 16 amino acids. As DNA, the CDR3 is TGTGCCAGCAGCTTCCTGACTAGCCCATCTTCTAATGAGCAGTTCTTC. Its translation is CASSFLTSPSSNEQFF. Full variable domain (remainder filled in from reference TRBV7-9 and TRBJ2-1): DTGVSQNPRHKITKRGQNVTFRCDPISEHNRLYWYRQTLGQGPEFLTYFQNEAQLEKSRLLSDRFSAERPKGSFSTLEIQRTEQGDSAMYLCASSFLTSPSSNEQFFGPGTRLTVL.